This TCR beta chain was identified during a study of blood T cell repertoires in COVID-19 (TCRdb year 2020). In the study overall: Collaborator samples came from the United States, Italy and Spain and covered acute and convalescent phases of COVID-19. The prospective study material was composed of cDNA or gDNA derived from T cells, B-cell-depleted T cells, or PBMCs. The dataset comprised deeply sampled blood TCRbeta repertoires from subjects exposed to, actively infected with, or recovered from COVID-19. The repertoires were made available in a free public database intended to serve as a resource for research on the immune response to SARS-CoV-2. The samples were drawn from two sources: the first 160 participants of the ongoing ImmuneRACE study, and over 950 subjects contributed by 6 global collaborators. The sample metadata nearly always contained a de-identified subject ID, COVID-19 status, age in years and sex. Where HLA class I and class II types were available, the types were taken from metadata supplied by the sample provider, not from assay-based typing.

The immunoSEQ Assay, a bias-controlled multiplex PCR, was used to amplify TCRbeta CDR3 regions from genomic DNA. As for how the authors treated the data: Within the assay, amplification of reference gene primers was used to estimate how many nucleated cells each sample contained. To quantify the absolute abundance of each unique TCRbeta CDR3 rearrangement, sequence reads were collapsed and filtered. For each sample, productive Simpson clonality was calculated as the square root of Simpson's diversity index over productive rearrangements. Sourced from immuneACCESS, this table was stored by TCRdb with only in-frame sequences that have V and J called. A share of the clones is absent; for the studies checked, an unresolved V gene accounts for under half, and the remainder has no known explanation. The V and J calls and clone size were taken over from that table, and D and trimming were inferred from the DNA. The sample data list approximately 300,000 clones, and 65% to 90% of these were observed just once. 3.5% to 4.5% of the sample rests with the top ten.

The CDR3 contains 15 residues, cysteine and phenylalanine counted. Of the read, only the CDR3 DNA is kept; its 45 bases are in frame from base 1. V drops 2 bases and J drops 3 bases, leaving 14 bases in between. As encoded in the germline V gene, CDR1 is SGHRS while CDR2 is YFSETQ. Enrolling through a virtual design, the prospective study's participants ranged in age from roughly 18 to 90 years and lived across some 22 United States geographic areas. Cohort assignment in the prospective study relied on participant-reported clinical history from a screening survey and a study questionnaire. For ImmuneRACE Cohort 3, a participant was defined as recovered based on two consecutive negative NP/OP PCR tests, clearance by a healthcare professional, or resolution of symptoms. Each participant in the prospective study had whole blood, serum and a nasopharyngeal or oropharyngeal swab collected by mobile phlebotomists. Additional blood draws and questionnaires over an approximately two-month period could optionally be provided by prospective study participants. Prospective study blood samples were shipped either frozen or at room temperature before DNA extraction.

Summary of the overall study and its limitations: How much clinical and demographic metadata was included differed by source and by participant, and the metadata was provided uncurated.

Points on this clone: Its antigen target is currently unknown. No base quality values were provided; no much bigger clone lies one nucleotide off.

The TCR comes from a man aged 30 to 45 who had recovered from COVID-19. Sequenced: PBMCs or T cells enriched from blood (not recorded which). This chain joins TRBV5-1 to TRBJ1-1; the D gene cannot be named for sure. The nucleotides read TGCGCCAGCAGCTTTGTTAGGGCGGGAGACACTGAAGCTTTCTTT. The resulting protein is CASSFVRAGDTEAFF.